This T cell receptor beta chain was identified in a study of blood T cell repertoires in COVID-19. Study as a whole: The samples span acute and convalescent COVID-19 from the United States, Italy and Spain.

The CDR3 has 14 amino acids. After removal of 3 bases from V and 1 base from J, the junction contained 0 bases not matched to a gene. Germline-derived CDR1 and CDR2 are LNHDA and SQIVND (reference sequence). TCRdb keeps only in-frame clones here, not all; method: immunoSEQ multiplex PCR. The sample carries 65,000 or so clones, more than 80% recorded once. V gene TRBV19 combines with J gene TRBJ2-3; TRBD2 matches 8 bases. Sequenced: peripheral blood. This TCR was sampled from an elderly man with acute or convalescent COVID-19. As DNA, the CDR3 is TGTGCCAGTAGTATCGGGGGGGGCACAGATACGCAGTATTTT. As protein: CASSIGGGTDTQYF.